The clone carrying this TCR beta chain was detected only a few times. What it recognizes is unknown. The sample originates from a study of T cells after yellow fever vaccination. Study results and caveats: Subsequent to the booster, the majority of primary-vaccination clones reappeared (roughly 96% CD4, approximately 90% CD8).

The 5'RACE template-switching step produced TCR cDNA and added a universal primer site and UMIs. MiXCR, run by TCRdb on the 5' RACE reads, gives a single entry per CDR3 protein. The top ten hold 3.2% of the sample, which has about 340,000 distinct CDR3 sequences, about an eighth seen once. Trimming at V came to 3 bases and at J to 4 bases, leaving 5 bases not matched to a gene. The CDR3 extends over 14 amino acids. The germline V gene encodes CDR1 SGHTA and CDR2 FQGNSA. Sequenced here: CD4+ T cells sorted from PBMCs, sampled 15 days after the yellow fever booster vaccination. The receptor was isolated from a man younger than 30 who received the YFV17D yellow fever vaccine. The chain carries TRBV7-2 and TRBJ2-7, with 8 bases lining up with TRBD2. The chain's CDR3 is CASSFLGLEYEQYF. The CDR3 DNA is TGTGCCAGCAGCTTCTTGGGACTAGAGTACGAGCAGTACTTC.